This entry features one TCR beta chain sequence. The table came from immunoSEQ multiplex PCR; TCRdb's copy has only in-frame clones and leaves some out. Among some 21,000 clones listed, roughly nine tenths were seen once. This sample was included in a study of OX40 agonist ivuxolimab in advanced cancers. From germline, CDR1 is SGHRS and CDR2 YFSETQ. The V and J ends lost 3 bases and 7 bases respectively, with 7 bases between them. This CDR3 spans 11 amino acids. Sequencing was performed on CD4+ or CD8+ T cells sorted from blood, taken in a trial of the OX40 agonist ivuxolimab. The TCR comes from an adult with an advanced solid tumor such as melanoma, head and neck, liver or kidney cancer. The chain is built from TRBV5-1 and TRBJ2-5; D remains unclear. This chain's CDR3 is CASSYDGTQYF. The DNA for the CDR3 is TGCGCCAGCAGCTACGACGGGACCCAGTACTTC.